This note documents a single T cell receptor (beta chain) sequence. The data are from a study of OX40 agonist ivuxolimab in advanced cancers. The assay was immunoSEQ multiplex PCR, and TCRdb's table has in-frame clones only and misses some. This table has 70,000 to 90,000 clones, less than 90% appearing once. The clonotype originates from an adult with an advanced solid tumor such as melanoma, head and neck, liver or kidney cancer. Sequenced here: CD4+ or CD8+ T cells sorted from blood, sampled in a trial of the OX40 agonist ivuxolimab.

DNA of the CDR3: TGTGCCAGCAGTGAAGACTATCAGCCCCAGCATTTT. Its translation is CASSEDYQPQHF. The V and J genes are TRBV6-1 and TRBJ1-5; no firm D call. Between the trimmed V and J ends, which lost 1 base and 5 bases, there was a span of 3 bases. The germline V gene encodes CDR1 MNHNS and CDR2 SASEGT. The CDR3 is made up of 12 amino acids.